The T cell receptor beta chain under discussion was sequenced for a study of blood T cell repertoires in COVID-19. Overall study: The United States, Italy and Spain supplied acute and convalescent COVID-19 samples. The analysed material was cDNA or gDNA that came from T cells, B-cell-depleted T cells, or PBMCs.

In the study's own analysis: Researchers report that nucleated cell counts were estimated from reference gene primer amplification. Sequenced by immunoSEQ multiplex PCR; TCRdb stores in-frame clones only, minus some. That table gives V, J and clone size, and the DNA gave D and trimming. The sample contains about 58,000 clones, about nine tenths of which appear only once. The CDR3 has 15 amino acids. V lost 2 bases to trimming and J lost 5 bases; unmatched junction nucleotides: 3. Germline V lookup: CDR1 SGHTA, CDR2 FQGNSA. The TCR sequence derives from a woman in her 70s with active COVID-19. The sample taken for sequencing was peripheral blood. V gene TRBV7-2 combines with J gene TRBJ2-1, with TRBD2 matching over 10 bases. CDR3 loop: CASSLLAGEDNEQFF. CDR3 coding DNA: TGTGCCAGCAGCTTACTAGCGGGAGAAGACAATGAGCAGTTCTTC.